These 5 T cell receptor beta chains share one sample of origin, sequenced in a study of Tregs in tolerant kidney transplant recipients. Generated by immunoSEQ multiplex PCR, the TCRdb table keeps only in-frame clones and is missing some. The sample includes 50,000 to 75,000 clones, 80% to 90% of them seen just once. The material sequenced was Tregs from blood, taken before the transplant. These receptors originate from a human donor who received a combined kidney and bone marrow transplant.

The chain has TRBV10-3 and TRBJ1-1; D ambiguous. This CDR3 is built from 13 residues. V lost 0 bases, J lost 5 bases, and 7 bases lay in between. In germline, CDR1 is ENHRY, CDR2 SYGVKD. The CDR3 loop reads CAISESQETEAFF. CDR3 in DNA: TGTGCCATCAGTGAGTCGCAGGAAACTGAAGCTTTCTTT.

The chain joins TRBV18 to TRBJ2-5; tentative D call: TRBD1 (5 bases). The J call is doubtful: the DNA matches TRBJ2-7 better. CDR1 is KGHSH and CDR2 is LQKENI in the germline V gene. The CDR3 is made up of 15 amino acids. CDR3 residues: CASSPPVRGGNEQYF. CDR3 DNA: TGTGCCAGCTCACCACCGGTTAGGGGTGGGAACGAGCAGTACTTC.

A word on this clone: The sample has other DNA sequences that encode this CDR3 too. This sequence joins TRBV5-1 and TRBJ1-2, with 12 bases lining up with TRBD1. In germline, CDR1 is SGHRS, CDR2 YFSETQ. V shed 4 bases, J shed 8 bases, and the junction held 9 bases outside the gene matches. The CDR3 runs to 15 residues. CDR3 protein: CASSDGTGGVGGYTF. In nucleotides, the CDR3 is TGCGCCAGCAGCGACGGGACAGGGGGCGTAGGGGGCTACACCTTC. Full variable domain (rest looked up from reference TRBV5-1 and TRBJ1-2): KAGVTQTPRYLIKTRGQQVTLSCSPISGHRSVSWYQQTPGQGLQFLFEYFSETQRNKGNFPGRFSGRQFSNSRSEMNVSTLELGDSALYLCASSDGTGGVGGYTFGSGTRLTVV.

V is TRBV19 and J is TRBJ2-3; D may be TRBD2 (7 bases). Germline values: CDR1 LNHDA, CDR2 SQIVND (reference sequence). The CDR3 runs 16 residues. The V and J ends lost 6 bases and 2 bases respectively, with 18 bases between them. CDR3 sequence reads: CASRNNREGNTDTQYF. CDR3 DNA: TGTGCCAGTAGAAATAACAGGGAGGGGAACACAGATACGCAGTATTTT.

The CDR3: CSVVSTGVKGEQFF. CDR3 DNA sequence: TGCAGCGTTGTATCGACAGGGGTTAAAGGTGAGCAGTTCTTC. The rearrangement uses TRBV29-1 and TRBJ2-1; TRBD1 matches at 8 bases. The CDR3 extends over 14 amino acids. V gave up 4 bases and J gave up 9 bases; unmatched junction bases: 11. The germline CDR1 and CDR2 sequences are SQVTM and ANQGSEA.